This T cell receptor (beta chain) was retrieved from a study of shared clonotypes between healthy human individuals. The method was immunoSEQ multiplex PCR; TCRdb's version includes in-frame clones alone and lacks a portion of them. The sample has more than 2,000,000 clones, approximately 95% seen once. The germline V gene encodes CDR1 MRHNA and CDR2 SNTAGT. V was clipped by 6 bases and J by 2 bases; unmatched bases: 3. CDR3 length: 14 residues. Material: naive CD4+ T cells from PBMCs. Stated subset: CD45RA+ positively selected. The clonotype comes from a man between 18 and 35 years old in good health. Some clones in this sample may be carry-over from other donors' samples. V gene TRBV6-4 combines with J gene TRBJ2-3, with 9 bases aligning to TRBD2. The CDR3 DNA sequence: TGTGCCAGCAGCCCTAGCGGGGTCACAGATACGCAGTATTTT. Amino acids: CASSPSGVTDTQYF.